These 21 T cell receptor beta chains originate from one sample sequenced in a study of monozygotic twins with cystic fibrosis. Produced via immunoSEQ multiplex PCR; TCRdb's table is partial and in-frame only. The sample holds tens of thousands of clones, 84% seen once. Sample: blood. The receptor source for this set is a girl aged 2-10 years with cystic fibrosis.

V is TRBV18 and J is TRBJ1-1; 7 bases agree with TRBD1. V was pared by 5 bases and J by 4 bases, with 1 base of the junction left unmatched. Per germline, CDR1 KGHSH and CDR2 LQKENI. The CDR3 is 12 amino acids. The CDR3 DNA sequence: TGTGCCAGCTCAGACAGGGTCACTGAAGCTTTCTTT. This gives the protein CASSDRVTEAFF.

This sequence joins TRBV6-1 and TRBJ1-1, with 10 bases matching TRBD1. The V gene end was trimmed by 6 bases and the J gene end by 4 bases; junction bases not matched to a gene: 5. CDR1 and CDR2 from the germline V gene are MNHNS and SASEGT. The CDR3 spans 14 residues. CDR3 in DNA: TGTGCCAGCAGCCGACGGACAGGGGGCACTGAAGCTTTCTTT. Translating gives CASSRRTGGTEAFF.

The chain is built from TRBV7-6 and TRBJ2-5; the D gene is possibly TRBD1 (6 bases). The V end lost 0 bases, the J end lost 4 bases, and 9 bases lay between the germline ends. This CDR3 comprises 14 residues. Germline V gives CDR1 SGHVS, CDR2 FNYEAQ. The CDR3, as DNA: TGTGCCAGCAGCTTAGCCGGGACACTAGAGACCCAGTACTTC. This sequence encodes CASSLAGTLETQYF.

The V gene is TRBV9, the J gene TRBJ1-6, with D possibly TRBD1 on 5 matching bases. Between the trimmed V and J ends, which lost 0 bases and 5 bases, there was a span of 6 bases. The germline CDR1 and CDR2 sequences are SGDLS and YYNGEE. CDR3 length equals 14 residues. Written as DNA, the CDR3 is TGTGCCAGCAGCGTAGGGGGGGATAATTCACCCCTCCACTTT. It encodes CASSVGGDNSPLHF.

The chain recombines TRBV29-1 with TRBJ2-7; no firm D call. Per the germline V gene, CDR1 is SQVTM and CDR2 is ANQGSEA. The CDR3 contains 11 residues. V lost 5 bases to trimming and J lost 2 bases, with 7 bases between them. The CDR3 nucleotides read TGCAGCGTTCGTGGAGCCTACGAGCAGTACTTC. Translating gives CSVRGAYEQYF.

This chain connects TRBV5-6 to TRBJ1-2, with 8 nucleotides matching TRBD1. Germline V gene lookup returns CDR1 SGHDT and CDR2 YYEEEE. V shed 4 bases and J 4 bases; nucleotides not matched to a gene: 9. The CDR3 length is 15 residues. The CDR3 DNA is TGTGCCAGCAGCGGCTCCGGGACAGGATCCTATGGCTACACCTTC. Protein: CASSGSGTGSYGYTF.

This clone was counted between two and nine times. V is TRBV14 and J is TRBJ2-7; D remains ambiguous. Germline V CDR1 and CDR2: SGHDN, FVKESK. This CDR3 has 11 residues. Between the trimmed V and J ends, which lost 0 bases and 5 bases, there was a span of 2 bases. CDR3 DNA: TGTGCCAGCAGCCAAGATCACGAGCAGTACTTC. Its protein is CASSQDHEQYF.

The table lists this clone with a count of one. The chain has TRBV5-3 and TRBJ1-3; D not resolved. Being an ORF, TRBV5-3 has a function that is uncertain. V was shortened by 4 bases and J by 15 bases, with 5 bases between the two germline ends. This CDR3 contains 8 residues. CDR3 region: CARSLKYF. The DNA for the CDR3 is TGTGCCAGAAGCCTAAAATATTTT.

The V call is TRBV7-2, the J call TRBJ1-2; D is unresolved. The CDR3 consists of 14 residues. Trimming shortened V by 1 base and J by 6 bases, and 12 bases separated the two germline ends. Germline CDR1 SGHTA, CDR2 FQGNSA. CDR3 bases: TGTGCCAGCAGCTTAGGAGGGAGAGCTAATGGCTACACCTTC. This encodes CASSLGGRANGYTF.

This chain connects TRBV9 to TRBJ2-1; weak D call: TRBD1 (5 bases). Germline CDR1 and CDR2: SGDLS and YYNGEE. The ends were cut back, 4 bases at V and 7 bases at J, with 12 bases in the middle. This CDR3 spans 13 amino acids. CDR3 in amino acids: CASSHLRVNEQFF. Here the CDR3 DNA reads TGTGCCAGCAGCCACCTCAGGGTAAATGAGCAGTTCTTC.

This clone was detected only once. This chain joins TRBV6-5 and TRBJ2-7; D not certain. The germline gives CDR1 MNHEY, CDR2 SVGAGI. The CDR3 extends over 15 amino acids. The V gene lost 5 bases and the J gene lost 1 base, with 15 bases spanning the gap. The CDR3 nucleotides are TGTGCCAGCAGTCCCATACAGCGCCCTTCCTACGAGCAGTACTTC. It yields the protein CASSPIQRPSYEQYF.

The CDR3 coding sequence is TGTGCCTGGAGTGATAGAGGGCGAAGGGGCTACACCTTC. Translated, it gives CAWSDRGRRGYTF. The genes are TRBV30 and TRBJ1-2; D gene ambiguous. The CDR3 consists of 13 residues. In germline, CDR1 is GTSNPN, CDR2 SVGIG (reference sequence). V lost 1 base and J 8 bases, leaving 14 bases between the germline ends.

As DNA, the CDR3 is TGTGCCAGCGGGCGACAGGGACCCACTGAAGCTTTCTTT. Translation gives CASGRQGPTEAFF. This sequence joins TRBV6-5 and TRBJ1-1; TRBD1 matches at 7 bases. Trimming at V came to 8 bases and at J to 4 bases, leaving 7 bases not matched to a gene. The germline CDR1 and CDR2 sequences are MNHEY and SVGAGI. This CDR3 is 13 amino acids long.

The gene calls are TRBV4-2 and TRBJ2-1, with TRBD2 as a possible D gene (5 bases). In germline, CDR1 is LGHNA, CDR2 YNFKEQ. This CDR3 has 16 residues. V shed 0 bases and J shed 2 bases, with 11 bases lying between them. The CDR3 reads CASSQEQRSTYNEQFF. CDR3 bases: TGTGCCAGCAGCCAAGAACAGCGGAGTACCTACAATGAGCAGTTCTTC.

The chain links TRBV30 to TRBJ2-1; 8 bases are a match to TRBD2. Trimming cost V 0 bases and J 0 bases; bases outside gene matches: 4. The germline V gene has CDR1 GTSNPN and CDR2 SVGIG (reference sequence). The CDR3 is 16 residues long. The CDR3 region is CAWSVLAESSYNEQFF. CDR3 DNA sequence: TGTGCCTGGAGTGTACTAGCGGAGAGCTCCTACAATGAGCAGTTCTTC. Drawing the rest from reference TRBV30 and TRBJ2-1, the complete variable domain is SQTIHQWPATLVQPVGSPLSLECTVEGTSNPNLYWYRQAAGRGLQLLFYSVGIGQISSEVPQNLSASRPQDRQFILSSKKLLLSDSGFYLCAWSVLAESSYNEQFFGPGTRLTVL.

The chain recombines TRBV6-5 with TRBJ1-6, with 10 nucleotides matching TRBD1. The junction had 9 bases not matched to a gene; V was cut back by 4 bases and J by 9 bases. This CDR3 contains 16 residues. Per the germline V gene, CDR1 is MNHEY and CDR2 is SVGAGI. The chain's CDR3 is CASSFTGTGDGSPLHF. The CDR3 DNA reads TGTGCCAGCAGTTTCACCGGGACAGGGGACGGTTCACCCCTCCACTTT.

The count of this clone is one. The rearrangement joins TRBV4-1 to TRBJ1-2; 9 bases are a match to TRBD1. This CDR3 has 16 amino acids. J gave up 4 bases and V 0 bases, and 6 bases lay outside the gene matches. The germline V gene has CDR1 MGHRA and CDR2 YSYEKL. CDR3 sequence reads: CASSQEQGALTYGYTF. The CDR3, as DNA: TGCGCCAGCAGCCAAGAACAGGGGGCATTGACCTATGGCTACACCTTC.

The chain is built from TRBV7-9 and TRBJ1-1; the D is unclear. CDR3 length equals 13 residues. Germline CDR1 is SEHNR and CDR2 is FQNEAQ (reference sequence). The V end lost 6 bases, the J end lost 4 bases, and 12 bases lay between the germline ends. CDR3 in DNA: TGTGCCAGCAGAATTAAGACGGGCACTGAAGCTTTCTTT. Translation gives CASRIKTGTEAFF.

This clone has just a few counts. J is TRBJ1-3 and V is TRBV4-2, with D tentatively TRBD1 (6 bases). CDR1 and CDR2 (germline): LGHNA, YNFKEQ. Trimming took 0 bases from V and 4 from J, leaving 10 bases between them. This CDR3 is 15 amino acids long. CDR3: CASSQEGAKGNTIYF. In nucleotides, the CDR3 is TGTGCCAGCAGCCAAGAGGGGGCGAAGGGAAACACCATATATTTT.

The V and J genes are TRBV6-5 and TRBJ1-6; 9 bases are a match to TRBD1. Germline CDR1 and CDR2: MNHEY and SVGAGI. Losses at the gene ends were 6 bases for V and 10 bases for J; bases not matched to a gene: 10. The CDR3 is 15 residues long. The CDR3 coding sequence is TGTGCCAGCAGGTTGGGACAGGGCGTAAACTCACCCCTCCACTTT. This sequence encodes CASRLGQGVNSPLHF.

V is TRBV30 and J is TRBJ1-4, with D maybe TRBD1 (5 bases). Trimming cost V 1 base and J 7 bases, with 10 bases left between them. Per the germline V gene, CDR1 is GTSNPN and CDR2 is SVGIG (reference sequence). The CDR3 extends over 13 amino acids. CDR3 loop: CAWSATGSEKLFF. CDR3 bases: TGTGCCTGGAGTGCCACAGGAAGTGAAAAACTGTTTTTT.